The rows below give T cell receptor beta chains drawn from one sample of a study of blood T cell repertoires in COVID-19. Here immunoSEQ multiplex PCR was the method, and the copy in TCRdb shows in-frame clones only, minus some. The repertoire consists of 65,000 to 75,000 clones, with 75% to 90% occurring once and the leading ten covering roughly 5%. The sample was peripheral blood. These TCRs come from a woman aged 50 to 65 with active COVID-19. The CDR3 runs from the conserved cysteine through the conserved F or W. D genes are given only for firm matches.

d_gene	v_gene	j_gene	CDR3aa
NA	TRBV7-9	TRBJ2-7	CASSLEPGLSYEQYF
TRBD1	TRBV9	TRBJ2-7	CASSNPRQGEKYEQYF
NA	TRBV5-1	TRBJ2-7	CASSLRQGSYHEQYF
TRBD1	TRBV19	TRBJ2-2	CASSPGQGARDGELFF
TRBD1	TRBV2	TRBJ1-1	CASSERGPTEAFF
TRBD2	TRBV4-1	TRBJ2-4	CASSQGGVAGGRAKNIQYF
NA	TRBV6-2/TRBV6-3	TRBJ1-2	CASSTTQGYYGYTF
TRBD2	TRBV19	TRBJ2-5	CASSIGLAGLTQETQYF
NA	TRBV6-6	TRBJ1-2	CASSAGVAYGYTF
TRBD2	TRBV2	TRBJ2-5	CASRLRDYPQETQYF
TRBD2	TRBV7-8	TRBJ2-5	CASSASGKIQETQYF
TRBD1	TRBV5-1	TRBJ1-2	CASSLQGAGNGYTF
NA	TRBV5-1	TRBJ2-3	CASSEGLSTDTQYF
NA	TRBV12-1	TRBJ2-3	CASSFVAGGCTQYF
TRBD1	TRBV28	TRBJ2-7	CASTSIYGTGSYEQYF
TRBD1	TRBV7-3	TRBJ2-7	CASSSGTGSEQYF
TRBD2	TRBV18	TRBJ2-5	CASSPVRTSGTETQYF
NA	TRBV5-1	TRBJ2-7	CASSPWGRVYEQYF
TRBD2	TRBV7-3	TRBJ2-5	CASSRPGGTQYF
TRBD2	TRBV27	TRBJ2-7	CASSFGSGFDEQYF
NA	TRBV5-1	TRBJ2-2	CASSLASGTGELFF
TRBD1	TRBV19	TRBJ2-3	CASSRDRVADTQYF
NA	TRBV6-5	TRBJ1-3	CASSIYRNSGNTIYF
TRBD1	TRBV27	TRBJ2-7	CASSLSGQGVYEQYF
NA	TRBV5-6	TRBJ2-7	CASSLGRDEQYF
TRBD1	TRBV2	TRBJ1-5	CASSGDRGISNQPQHF
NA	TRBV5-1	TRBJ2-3	CASSFAPGIDTQYF